Each of the 17 T cell receptor beta chains below was sequenced from the same sample in a study of human T cells and chemical hapten exposure. MiXCR, run by TCRdb on the RACE reads, gives a single entry per CDR3 protein. Of around 82,000 distinct CDR3 sequences in the sample, 6% to 8.5% are singletons; the top ten hold 1.3%. Time point reported: patch test 2, 6 weeks after DPC sensitization. As to treatment: therapeutic diphenylcyclopropenone sensitization with weekly scalp DPC. The input for sequencing was whole blood, taken in connection with sensitization to the hapten diphenylcyclopropenone (DPC). The receptors originated from a woman aged 25 to 39 with alopecia areata. Some clones in this sample may be carry-over from other donors' samples.

The sample holds many counts of this clonotype. Because the CDR3's place on the DNA is in doubt, the DNA is left out and the CDR3 is given as listed by TCRdb. The genes are TRBV7-5 and TRBJ1-5. TRBV7-5 is an annotated pseudogene. The CDR3 is 16 amino acids in total, end residues counted. The CDR3 region is CISVPEAYPEFQPQHF.

At least ten counts were recorded for this clonotype. This rearrangement joins TRBV12-3 or TRBV12-4 to TRBJ1-1; no definite D call. Trimming took 10 bases from V and 0 from J, leaving 12 bases between them. The CDR3 sequence is 13 residues long. The CDR3 nucleotides read TGTGCCAACCGAAAAGACATGAACACTGAAGCTTTCTTT. As protein: CANRKDMNTEAFF.

The V gene is TRBV3-1, the J gene TRBJ1-2; D may be TRBD1 (6 bases). Per germline, CDR1 LGHDT and CDR2 YNNKEL (reference sequence). V lost 0 bases to trimming and J lost 4 bases, with 9 bases between them. This CDR3 is built from 14 residues. This CDR3 is CASSQDTGSYGYTF. CDR3 DNA sequence: TGTGCCAGCAGCCAAGATACAGGGAGCTATGGCTACACCTTC.

Comments on this clonotype: This may be a read error, as it is one base from a much larger clone. The rearrangement links TRBV9 to TRBJ2-7, with D possibly TRBD1 on 6 matching bases. Germline assignment: CDR1 SGDLS and CDR2 YYNGEE. The CDR3 is made up of 16 amino acids. V shed 0 bases and J shed 0 bases, with 13 bases lying between them. The CDR3 DNA follows: TGTGCCAGCAGCGTAGCGAGGGACACCAACTCCTACGAGCAGTACTTC. The encoded protein is CASSVARDTNSYEQYF.

This clonotype was seen ten or more times. V gene TRBV7-8 combines with J gene TRBJ1-5, with 7 bases aligning to TRBD1. Germline CDR1 is SGHVS and CDR2 is FQNEAQ. CDR3 length: 19 amino acids. Trimming took 1 base from V and 0 from J; bases not matched to a gene: 12. CDR3 protein: CASSLEVQRGPYSNQPQHF. CDR3 sequence (DNA): TGTGCCAGCAGCTTAGAAGTCCAAAGGGGGCCATATAGCAATCAGCCCCAGCATTTT.

This clonotype was seen ten or more times. The gene calls are TRBV2 and TRBJ1-5, with D possibly being TRBD1 (5 bases). With 6 bases removed from V and 5 bases from J, the gap between germline ends came to 8 bases. This CDR3 comprises 12 residues. The germline CDR1 and CDR2 sequences are SNHLY and FYNNEI. The CDR3 loop is CASRKTDQPQHF. CDR3 bases: TGTGCCAGCAGGAAGACAGATCAGCCCCAGCATTTT.

There are many counts of this clonotype. This rearrangement joins TRBV29-1 to TRBJ1-1; the D is unclear. Trimming left V 2 bases short and J 0 bases short, with 7 bases between. This CDR3 has 13 residues. Germline loops: CDR1 SQVTM, CDR2 ANQGSEA. The CDR3 DNA reads as TGCAGCGTTGAATTGGTCCTGAACACTGAAGCTTTCTTT. Translation: CSVELVLNTEAFF.

The chain recombines TRBV29-1 with TRBJ2-3; D unclear. With 6 bases removed from V and 1 base from J, the gap between germline ends came to 11 bases. The germline gives CDR1 SQVTM, CDR2 ANQGSEA. The CDR3 loop spans 13 amino acids. The CDR3 sequence is CSVGTAGTDTQYF. The CDR3 nucleotides read TGCAGCGTCGGAACGGCGGGCACAGATACGCAGTATTTT.

The chain uses TRBV5-1 and TRBJ1-1; 11 bases are shared with TRBD1. This CDR3 region has 19 residues. J lost 0 bases, V lost 1 base, and 11 bases had no gene match. CDR1 and CDR2 from the germline V gene are SGHRS and YFSETQ. The DNA for the CDR3 is TGCGCCAGCAGCTTGCCCCGGACAGGGGGCGCGGTACTGAACACTGAAGCTTTCTTT. Translation gives CASSLPRTGGAVLNTEAFF.

This clonotype was detected many times. The rearrangement links TRBV6-5 to TRBJ1-1; no clear D gene. Trimming removed 5 bases from V and 4 bases from J, with 5 bases in between. Germline CDR1 is MNHEY and CDR2 is SVGAGI. This CDR3 is built from 11 residues. The CDR3, as DNA: TGTGCCAGCAGTCGCGCCACTGAAGCTTTCTTT. Translated, it gives CASSRATEAFF.

The V and J genes are TRBV7-2 and TRBJ1-2; 8 positions match TRBD1. Germline lookup yields CDR1 SGHTA and CDR2 FQGNSA. Trimming took 4 bases from V and 0 from J; bases not matched to a gene: 4. This CDR3 region has 15 residues. The CDR3, as DNA: TGTGCCAGCAGCTCGACAGGGGCGGCTAACTATGGCTACACCTTC. Translated, it gives CASSSTGAANYGYTF.

On this clonotype itself: A single base separates this from a much larger clone, so it may be a read error. The missing conserved phenylalanine or tryptophan at the end of this CDR3 makes a read error likely. The genes are TRBV20-1 and TRBJ2-3; D is perhaps TRBD2 (6 bases). The CDR3 has 13 amino acids. CDR1 and CDR2 from the germline V gene are DFQATT and SNEGSKA (reference sequence). CDR3 loop: CNAASVRTDTQYL. CDR3 DNA sequence: TGCAACGCCGCTAGCGTTCGCACAGATACGCAGTATTTG.

This clonotype occurred many times. The chain recombines TRBV5-1 with TRBJ2-2; no clear D. This CDR3 is built from 13 residues. Per the germline V gene, CDR1 is SGHRS and CDR2 is YFSETQ. Trimming took off 1 base at V and 5 bases at J, with 6 bases between the two ends. In DNA, the CDR3 is TGCGCCAGCAGCTTGCAGGAGACCGGGGAGCTGTTTTTT. It yields the protein CASSLQETGELFF.

This clonotype was counted a few times. V usage is TRBV19 and J usage is TRBJ1-6; D remains ambiguous. Trimming pared 2 bases from V and 9 bases from J, leaving 14 bases between. The CDR3 runs 15 residues. Germline loops: CDR1 LNHDA, CDR2 SQIVND (reference sequence). The CDR3 sequence is CASSIMGFAISPLHF. CDR3 coding DNA: TGTGCCAGTAGTATAATGGGGTTCGCGATTTCACCCCTCCACTTT.

The CDR3 DNA reads as TGTGCCTGGAGACATCCGGAGAACACTGAAGCTTTCTTT. This gives the protein CAWRHPENTEAFF. The genes are TRBV30 and TRBJ1-1; D is unresolved. Trimming shortened V by 3 bases and J by 1 base, and 9 bases separated the two germline ends. The CDR3 is 13 residues long. Germline CDR1 and CDR2: GTSNPN and SVGIG (reference sequence).

This clonotype has more than one count but fewer than ten. V and J are TRBV12-3 or TRBV12-4 and TRBJ1-5, with 8 bases fitting TRBD1. J was trimmed by 1 base and V by 5 bases; bases with no gene match: 7. This CDR3 contains 16 residues. The CDR3 loop is CASSRTGFESNQPQHF. The CDR3 nucleotides are TGTGCCAGCAGTCGGACAGGGTTTGAAAGCAATCAGCCCCAGCATTTT.

This clonotype was counted ten times or more. V gene TRBV4-2 combines with J gene TRBJ1-1; no firm D call. V lost 0 bases to trimming and J lost 1 base, with 9 bases between them. Germline V lookup: CDR1 LGHNA, CDR2 YNFKEQ. The CDR3 consists of 15 residues. CDR3 protein: CASSQDRARNTEAFF. The CDR3 DNA follows: TGTGCCAGCAGCCAAGATCGAGCCCGGAACACTGAAGCTTTCTTT.